Here is one T cell receptor (beta chain) with its context. The sample comes from a study of control samples from healthy donors and cancer patients. Sequencing was performed with immunoSEQ multiplex PCR; in TCRdb, only in-frame clones are kept and a portion is missing. The sample gives around 120,000 clones, roughly 88% of which show up once; less than 4% is in the top ten. The specimen was blood. This sequence was found in a man aged 40-55 years in good health.

CDR3 sequence (DNA): TGTGCCAGCAGCCCCCTTCGGAGAGATACGCAGTATTTT. This translates into CASSPLRRDTQYF. The chain links TRBV7-2 to TRBJ2-3; D ambiguous. The germline V gene encodes CDR1 SGHTA and CDR2 FQGNSA. This CDR3 spans 13 amino acids. Trimming removed 5 bases at V and 5 bases at J, with 11 bases between.